This entry lists 30 T cell receptor beta chains sequenced from one sample in a study of T cells in Graves' hyperthyroidism and ophthalmopathy. The TCR beta CDR3 regions underwent amplification using RNA transcripts as the source. The HTBI set primed first-round TCR CDR3 RT-PCR. Each CDR3 protein is one row after TCRdb ran MiXCR on the multiplex PCR reads. The sample has hundreds of thousands of distinct CDR3 sequences; approximately 14% are singletons. Sequencing was carried out using blood. The receptor source for this set is a woman between 18 and 29 years old with Graves' hyperthyroidism.

Points on this clonotype: Germline and junction disagree at one end, which may indicate a read error. This chain links TRBV19 with TRBJ2-2; maybe TRBD2 (5 bases). Germline loops: CDR1 LNHDA, CDR2 SQIVND (reference sequence). The CDR3 is 15 residues long. CDR3 loop: CASSKISERYGKLFF. CDR3 nucleotides: TGTGCCAGTAGTAAGATCTCGGAGAGGTACGGGAAGCTGTTTTTT.

This clonotype was seen more than once but under ten times. This chain links TRBV6-1 with TRBJ2-7; TRBD1 aligns across 10 bases. Germline V CDR1 and CDR2: MNHNS, SASEGT. The CDR3 covers 15 residues. The junction had 6 bases not matched to a gene; V was cut back by 4 bases and J by 3 bases. The CDR3 coding sequence is TGTGCCAGCAGTGCTGTGGGGACAGGGGTCTACGAGCAGTACTTC. Translating gives CASSAVGTGVYEQYF.

This clonotype was found many times. The genes are TRBV3-1 and TRBJ1-5; 10 bases agree with TRBD1. The CDR3 is made up of 16 amino acids. V gave up 3 bases and J gave up 4 bases; unmatched junction bases: 6. The germline CDR1 and CDR2 sequences are LGHDT and YNNKEL (reference sequence). CDR3: CASSHGQGGFNQPQHF. CDR3 nucleotide sequence: TGTGCCAGCAGCCATGGACAGGGGGGATTTAATCAGCCCCAGCATTTT.

The gene calls are TRBV28 and TRBJ1-3; weak D call: TRBD1 (5 bases). This CDR3 has 15 residues. Trimming took 5 bases from V and 2 from J, leaving 13 bases between them. CDR1 and CDR2 from the germline V gene are MDHEN and SYDVKM. The CDR3 nucleotides read TGTGCCAGCAGTCAAGACTCAGGGCCTGGAAACACCATATATTTT. Its protein is CASSQDSGPGNTIYF.

This clonotype was seen repeatedly, ten times or more. The chain combines TRBV6-1 with TRBJ2-3; 10 bases align to TRBD1. The ends lost 6 bases at V and 3 bases at J; junction bases unmatched: 18. Per the germline V gene, CDR1 is MNHNS and CDR2 is SASEGT. The CDR3 has 19 amino acids. CDR3 amino acids: CASRATGTGAPTWTDTQYF. CDR3 bases: TGTGCCAGCAGGGCAACCGGGACAGGGGCCCCCACTTGGACAGATACGCAGTATTTT.

This clonotype was counted many times. J is TRBJ1-1 and V is TRBV20-1, with 9 bases lining up with TRBD1. This CDR3 is 13 amino acids long. Germline values: CDR1 DFQATT, CDR2 SNEGSKA (reference sequence). V lost 6 bases, J lost 3 bases, and 5 bases stayed unmatched. The CDR3 sequence: CSAQGQGDTEAFF. CDR3 DNA sequence: TGCAGTGCGCAGGGACAGGGCGACACTGAAGCTTTCTTT.

The V and J genes are TRBV10-2 and TRBJ2-4; TRBD2 agrees at 9 bases. CDR3 size: 19 residues. Germline-derived CDR1 and CDR2 are WSHSY and SAAADI. The J segment lost 0 bases and the V segment lost 5 bases, leaving 14 bases of the junction unmatched. CDR3 amino acids: CASSLTSGFDVLAKNIQYF. As DNA, the CDR3 is TGCGCCAGCAGTCTGACTAGCGGTTTCGACGTCCTAGCCAAAAACATTCAGTACTTC.

This clonotype was observed a handful of times. This chain connects TRBV18 to TRBJ1-3; D not resolved. The CDR3 has 16 residues. V was shortened by 1 base and J by 3 bases, with 13 bases between the two germline ends. Germline loops: CDR1 KGHSH, CDR2 LQKENI. This chain's CDR3 is CASSPLGQADGNTIYF. As DNA, the CDR3 is TGTGCCAGCTCACCACTAGGGCAGGCTGATGGAAACACCATATATTTT.

The table lists this clonotype with a few counts. This chain uses TRBV9 with TRBJ2-5; TRBD2 matches at 8 bases. The CDR3 consists of 16 residues. Germline CDR1 and CDR2: SGDLS and YYNGEE. V lost 1 base, J lost 2 bases, and 7 bases stayed unmatched. The CDR3: CASSVTGGGLQETQYF. The CDR3 DNA reads TGTGCCAGCAGCGTAACTGGCGGGGGGCTGCAAGAGACCCAGTACTTC.

The table lists this clonotype with many counts. The V call is TRBV12-3 or TRBV12-4, the J call TRBJ2-5; D is undetermined. V was trimmed by 7 bases and J by 5 bases, leaving 11 bases between them. This CDR3 spans 12 amino acids. This CDR3 reads CASTRALETQYF. CDR3 coding DNA: TGTGCCAGCACCAGAGCTCTGGAGACCCAGTACTTC.

This clonotype occurred a few times. The V call is TRBV13, the J call TRBJ2-7; D is possibly TRBD1 or TRBD2 (6 bases each). This CDR3 has 15 residues. CDR1 and CDR2 (germline): PRHDT, FYEKMQ (reference sequence). Trimming shortened V by 0 bases and J by 5 bases, and 14 bases separated the two germline ends. CDR3 residues: CASSLGQGRMNEQYF. CDR3 bases: TGTGCCAGCAGCTTAGGGCAGGGGAGGATGAACGAGCAGTACTTC.

This clonotype was seen many times. The chain joins TRBV18 to TRBJ1-5, with D perhaps TRBD1 (6 bases). V gave up 6 bases and J gave up 3 bases, with 12 bases separating them. The CDR3 sequence is 14 residues long. The germline V gene encodes CDR1 KGHSH and CDR2 LQKENI. In nucleotides, the CDR3 is TGTGCCAGCTCGCGTACAGGGTCCAATCAGCCCCAGCATTTT. It yields the protein CASSRTGSNQPQHF.

This clonotype was counted at least ten times. This chain connects TRBV11-2 to TRBJ1-5; D gene ambiguous. The germline V gene encodes CDR1 SGHAT and CDR2 FQNNGV. The length of the CDR3 is 17 residues. The V end lost 1 base, the J end lost 2 bases, and 15 bases lay between the germline ends. The CDR3 DNA reads as TGTGCCAGCAGCTTAGTTAGTGGCGGGGTTGGCAATCAGCCCCAGCATTTT. This translates into CASSLVSGGVGNQPQHF.

This chain connects TRBV24-1 to TRBJ2-7; TRBD2 aligns across 8 bases. J gave up 6 bases and V 5 bases, and 8 bases lay outside the gene matches. Per the germline V gene, CDR1 is KGHDR and CDR2 is SFDVKD. This CDR3 contains 14 residues. Here the CDR3 reads CATSGSGGSREQYF. For the CDR3, the DNA is TGTGCCACCAGTGGGTCGGGAGGGTCCCGCGAGCAGTACTTC.

The rearrangement links TRBV4-3 to TRBJ2-7, with 11 bases fitting TRBD2. In germline, CDR1 is LGHNA, CDR2 YSLEER. The length of the CDR3 is 18 residues. Trimming took 1 base from V and 5 from J; bases not matched to a gene: 13. In nucleotides, the CDR3 is TGCGCCAGCAGCCAAGCCTTCACTAGCGGGGGCCCGGGCAACGAGCAGTACTTC. This translates into CASSQAFTSGGPGNEQYF.

The gene calls are TRBV9 and TRBJ2-3; no clear D gene. The CDR3 consists of 14 residues. From germline, CDR1 is SGDLS and CDR2 YYNGEE. The V gene lost 3 bases and the J gene lost 1 base, with 9 bases spanning the gap. CDR3 protein: CASSAQSRTDTQYF. The DNA for the CDR3 is TGTGCCAGCAGCGCTCAGTCTCGCACAGATACGCAGTATTTT.

This clonotype showed up just a few times. This rearrangement joins TRBV2 to TRBJ2-1; D is undetermined. Trimming took 1 base from V and 12 from J, leaving 10 bases between them. The germline V gene has CDR1 SNHLY and CDR2 FYNNEI. This CDR3 comprises 12 residues. Here the CDR3 DNA reads TGTGCCAGCAGTGAAGAGGCCTTCTCGCAGTTCTTC. Amino acids: CASSEEAFSQFF.

The chain carries TRBV4-1 and TRBJ2-7; no clear D. This CDR3 is 15 amino acids long. With 1 base removed from V and 0 bases from J, the gap between germline ends came to 10 bases. Germline CDR1 and CDR2: MGHRA and YSYEKL. CDR3 bases: TGCGCCAGCAGCCAAGGGCAGGTCGGCTCCTACGAGCAGTACTTC. This codes for CASSQGQVGSYEQYF.

The CDR3 here is CASSPRLGSLSSYNEQFF. CDR3 bases: TGTGCCAGCTCACCACGATTAGGGTCTCTGAGCTCCTACAATGAGCAGTTCTTC. The chain uses TRBV18 and TRBJ2-1; the D is unclear. Germline assignment: CDR1 KGHSH and CDR2 LQKENI. The CDR3 totals 18 residues. V was clipped by 1 base and J by 0 bases, with 16 bases between them.

This clonotype was counted many times. The chain carries TRBV7-9 and TRBJ1-2; D may be TRBD1 (6 bases). Germline assignment: CDR1 SEHNR and CDR2 FQNEAQ (reference sequence). The CDR3 totals 14 residues. V gave up 5 bases and J gave up 4 bases, with 14 bases separating them. The CDR3 coding sequence is TGTGCCAGCAGCCAAAAGTGGGGGCCCTATGGCTACACCTTC. Translated: CASSQKWGPYGYTF.

This clonotype appeared a few times. The chain combines TRBV7-9 with TRBJ2-5, with D perhaps matching TRBD2 (5 bases). The CDR3 extends over 15 amino acids. Trimming took 0 bases from V and 2 from J, leaving 10 bases between them. In germline, CDR1 is SEHNR, CDR2 FQNEAQ (reference sequence). The DNA of the CDR3 is TGTGCCAGCAGCTTAGCTCGGACTTCGCAAGAGACCCAGTACTTC. The encoded protein is CASSLARTSQETQYF. Full variable domain (remainder filled in from reference TRBV7-9 and TRBJ2-5): DTGVSQNPRHKITKRGQNVTFRCDPISEHNRLYWYRQTLGQGPEFLTYFQNEAQLEKSRLLSDRFSAERPKGSFSTLEIQRTEQGDSAMYLCASSLARTSQETQYFGPGTRLLVL.

V usage is TRBV27 and J usage is TRBJ1-2, with D uncertain. CDR1 is MNHEY, CDR2 SMNVEV, per germline (reference sequence). The CDR3 is 16 residues long. Trimming cost V 3 bases and J 1 base, with 15 bases left between them. CDR3 residues: CASSFVGIQYNYGYTF. The CDR3 region has the DNA TGTGCCAGCAGTTTTGTTGGGATACAATATAACTATGGCTACACCTTC.

The J gene is TRBJ2-3, the V gene TRBV29-1; 13 bases fit TRBD2. From germline, CDR1 is SQVTM and CDR2 ANQGSEA. CDR3 length: 16 residues. Germline trimming cut 6 bases from V and 1 base from J; bases unmatched to any gene: 7. The CDR3 protein is CSVTGLAGTGTDTQYF. In nucleotides, the CDR3 is TGCAGCGTGACGGGACTAGCGGGAACAGGCACAGATACGCAGTATTTT.

Ten or more counts support this clonotype. The chain has TRBV3-1 and TRBJ2-1; 7 bases are a match to TRBD1. This CDR3 spans 16 amino acids. J was trimmed by 4 bases and V by 5 bases; bases with no gene match: 11. Germline-derived CDR1 and CDR2 are LGHDT and YNNKEL (reference sequence). CDR3 sequence (DNA): TGTGCCAGCAGCTTCGACAGGGTGTTCGCATACAATGAGCAGTTCTTC. Translation: CASSFDRVFAYNEQFF.

In this sample, this clonotype turned up many times. As DNA, the CDR3 is TGTGCCAGCAGCTTAGATCCCGCCATTGGGGATACGCAGTATTTT. It encodes CASSLDPAIGDTQYF. The rearrangement joins TRBV11-2 to TRBJ2-3; no clear D gene. The CDR3 extends over 15 amino acids. V lost 0 bases, J lost 6 bases, and 13 bases lay in between. From germline, CDR1 is SGHAT and CDR2 FQNNGV.

This clonotype has a count of ten or more. The chain uses TRBV29-1 and TRBJ1-1, with a tentative D call TRBD1 (6 bases). From germline, CDR1 is SQVTM and CDR2 ANQGSEA. This CDR3 is 13 amino acids long. V dropped 7 bases and J dropped 0 bases, with 12 bases sitting between them. CDR3: CSAEGHLNTEAFF. The CDR3 DNA sequence: TGCAGCGCTGAGGGACACTTGAACACTGAAGCTTTCTTT. The full variable domain, in which reference TRBV29-1 and TRBJ1-1 provide the parts outside the CDR3, is SAVISQKPSRDICQRGTSLTIQCQVDSQVTMMFWYRQQPGQSLTLIATANQGSEATYESGFVIDKFPISRPNLTFSTLTVSNMSPEDSSIYLCSAEGHLNTEAFFGQGTRLTVV.

At least ten counts were recorded for this clonotype. The chain employs TRBV20-1 and TRBJ1-3, with D perhaps matching TRBD1 (6 bases). Per the germline V gene, CDR1 is DFQATT and CDR2 is SNEGSKA (reference sequence). With 1 base removed from V and 2 bases from J, the gap between germline ends came to 9 bases. The CDR3 covers 14 residues. The CDR3 sequence: CSARGGPAGNTIYF. In DNA, the CDR3 is TGCAGTGCTAGAGGGGGGCCAGCTGGAAACACCATATATTTT.

This clonotype appeared many times. The chain links TRBV6-2 or TRBV6-3 to TRBJ2-1, with 9 bases that match TRBD1. V was clipped by 0 bases and J by 7 bases; unmatched bases: 4. The CDR3 length is 15 residues. Germline V gene data show CDR1 as MNHEY and CDR2 as SVGEGT. CDR3 sequence: CASSYSTGQGNEQFF. The CDR3 bases are TGTGCCAGCAGTTACTCGACGGGACAGGGTAATGAGCAGTTCTTC.

In its sample, this clonotype was seen many times. V is TRBV7-8 and J is TRBJ1-5, with D unresolved. The CDR3 is made up of 17 amino acids. The V end was cut by 4 bases, the J end by 2 bases, with 18 bases between. CDR1 and CDR2 (germline): SGHVS, FQNEAQ. CDR3: CASSSLQHGLGNQPQHF. The CDR3 coding sequence is TGTGCCAGCAGCTCGCTACAGCATGGATTGGGCAATCAGCCCCAGCATTTT.

The chain has TRBV28 and TRBJ2-1, with 11 nucleotides matching TRBD1. V lost 6 bases to trimming and J lost 9 bases; unmatched junction nucleotides: 10. The CDR3 length is 15 residues. The V gene's germline CDR1 is MDHEN and CDR2 SYDVKM. The CDR3 nucleotides read TGTGCCAGCAGCCCCGTCGGACAGGGGGCGGTTGAGCAGTTCTTC. Residues: CASSPVGQGAVEQFF. Variable domain in full (rest from reference TRBV28 and TRBJ2-1): DVKVTQSSRYLVKRTGEKVFLECVQDMDHENMFWYRQDPGLGLRLIYFSYDVKMKEKGDIPEGYSVSREKKERFSLILESASTNQTSMYLCASSPVGQGAVEQFFGPGTRLTVL.